Shown below are 26 T cell receptor beta chains from a single sample sequenced in a study of control samples from healthy donors and cancer patients (TCRdb year 2020). The method was the immunoSEQ multiplex PCR assay. This is the immuneACCESS table as TCRdb keeps it, with only in-frame sequences that have V and J called. A part of the clones is gone; compared with another copy, unresolved V genes explain less than half, and the rest is unexplained. Within this sample are some 100,000 clones, with about 90% of them counted one time only. 18% of the sample belongs to the ten largest clones. Material: blood. The receptors were sampled from a woman aged 45 to 65 in good health.

The rearrangement uses TRBV19 and TRBJ2-7, with 7 bases lining up with TRBD1. In germline, CDR1 is LNHDA, CDR2 SQIVND (reference sequence). V shed 10 bases and J 1 base; nucleotides not matched to a gene: 10. This CDR3 has 14 residues. CDR3 nucleotide sequence: TGTGCCACCACAGGTCTGGGACAGTCCTACGAGCAGTACTTC. The encoded protein is CATTGLGQSYEQYF.

The chain links TRBV11-2 to TRBJ2-5, with no clear D. Trimming removed 5 bases from V and 5 bases from J, with 9 bases in between. This CDR3 is built from 12 residues. The germline V gene encodes CDR1 SGHAT and CDR2 FQNNGV. The CDR3 protein is CASSPTVETQYF. CDR3 nucleotides: TGTGCCAGCAGCCCTACCGTGGAGACCCAGTACTTC.

The gene calls are TRBV7-9 and TRBJ1-2, with D perhaps TRBD1 (5 bases). Trimming removed 5 bases at V and 4 bases at J, with 14 bases between. The germline V gene has CDR1 SEHNR and CDR2 FQNEAQ (reference sequence). This CDR3 has 14 residues. CDR3 residues: CASSPDSLTYGYTF. In DNA form, the CDR3 reads TGTGCCAGCAGCCCCGACAGCCTTACCTATGGCTACACCTTC. Variable domain in full (rest from reference TRBV7-9 and TRBJ1-2): DTGVSQNPRHKITKRGQNVTFRCDPISEHNRLYWYRQTLGQGPEFLTYFQNEAQLEKSRLLSDRFSAERPKGSFSTLEIQRTEQGDSAMYLCASSPDSLTYGYTFGSGTRLTVV.

CDR3 sequence reads: CASGSPLRQGTTYNEQFF. CDR3 nucleotide sequence: TGTGCTAGTGGTTCACCCCTAAGACAGGGCACAACCTACAATGAGCAGTTCTTC. The chain has TRBV12-5 and TRBJ2-1, with TRBD1 matching over 7 bases. CDR1 is LGHNT, CDR2 FRNRAP, per germline. After removal of 4 bases from V and 2 bases from J, the junction contained 14 bases not matched to a gene. There are 18 residues in the CDR3. Full variable domain (missing parts from reference TRBV12-5 and TRBJ2-1): DARVTQTPRHKVTEMGQEVTMRCQPILGHNTVFWYRQTMMQGLELLAYFRNRAPLDDSGMPKDRFSAEMPDATLATLKIQPSEPRDSAVYFCASGSPLRQGTTYNEQFFGPGTRLTVL.

The chain carries TRBV5-5 and TRBJ2-7; maybe TRBD1 (5 bases). The CDR3 loop spans 15 amino acids. V was pared by 4 bases and J by 0 bases, with 14 bases between. Germline V gene lookup returns CDR1 SGHKS and CDR2 YYEKEE (reference sequence). In nucleotides, the CDR3 is TGTGCCAGCAGCAGGACACCCGAGACCTCCTACGAGCAGTACGTC. Translating gives CASSRTPETSYEQYV.

The chain joins TRBV19 to TRBJ2-1; tentatively, D is TRBD2 (6 bases). Germline CDR1 reads LNHDA; CDR2 reads SQIVND (reference sequence). The CDR3 contains 14 residues. V was clipped by 5 bases and J by 0 bases, with 8 bases between them. The CDR3 coding sequence is TGTGCCAGTAGTTTCGGGAGCTCCTACAATGAGCAGTTCTTC. It encodes CASSFGSSYNEQFF.

The V call is TRBV30, the J call TRBJ2-5; tentatively, D is TRBD1 or TRBD2 (5 bases each). The CDR3 is 13 amino acids. Germline V lookup: CDR1 GTSNPN, CDR2 SVGIG (reference sequence). V dropped 8 bases and J dropped 1 base, with 14 bases sitting between them. CDR3 region: CAGGWASQETQYF. The DNA for the CDR3 is TGTGCCGGGGGATGGGCCAGCCAAGAGACCCAGTACTTC.

The rearrangement uses TRBV12-5 and TRBJ2-3; 7 bases match TRBD1. CDR3 length equals 14 residues. Germline values: CDR1 LGHNT, CDR2 FRNRAP. Losses at the gene ends were 2 bases for V and 1 base for J; bases not matched to a gene: 0. CDR3 sequence: CASGLQGGTDTQYF. CDR3 in DNA: TGTGCTAGTGGTTTGCAGGGGGGCACAGATACGCAGTATTTT.

This chain links TRBV9 with TRBJ2-1; TRBD2 aligns across 10 bases. This CDR3 has 15 amino acids. Trimming cost V 0 bases and J 7 bases; bases outside gene matches: 4. The germline V gene has CDR1 SGDLS and CDR2 YYNGEE. In nucleotides, the CDR3 is TGTGCCAGCAGCGTAGATTTAGCGGGAGGTAATGAGCAGTTCTTC. Its protein is CASSVDLAGGNEQFF.

The rearrangement links TRBV25-1 to TRBJ1-5; possibly TRBD1 for D (5 bases). From germline, CDR1 is MGHDK and CDR2 SYGVNS. The CDR3 runs 14 residues. V lost 6 bases, J lost 7 bases, and 16 bases lay in between. Here the CDR3 DNA reads TGTGCCAGCAGCGCCGCCAGGGTCGGCCAGCCCCAGCATTTT. Translated: CASSAARVGQPQHF.

The J gene is TRBJ1-3, the V gene TRBV5-5, with D hard to call. CDR1 and CDR2 (germline): SGHKS, YYEKEE (reference sequence). Trimming took 3 bases from V and 6 from J, leaving 19 bases between them. The CDR3 has 16 amino acids. The CDR3 is CASSSTPRIEQNTIYF. The CDR3 DNA sequence: TGTGCCAGCAGCTCTACGCCCCGGATCGAACAAAACACCATATATTTT.

The chain has TRBV29-1 and TRBJ2-1; D is undetermined. There are 12 residues in the CDR3. V gave up 4 bases and J gave up 7 bases, with 11 bases separating them. Germline CDR1 SQVTM, CDR2 ANQGSEA. CDR3 sequence (DNA): TGCAGCGTTGGGGTGCTTTTGAATGAGCAGTTCTTC. Protein sequence: CSVGVLLNEQFF.

This clone was recorded a few times. The chain recombines TRBV18 with TRBJ1-3; D is unresolved. Germline V gene lookup returns CDR1 KGHSH and CDR2 LQKENI. CDR3 length: 14 residues. V was pared by 9 bases and J by 0 bases, with 12 bases between. DNA for the CDR3: TGTGCCAGTATGCGGACCATCTCTGGAAACACCATATATTTT. This translates into CASMRTISGNTIYF.

The chain employs TRBV18 and TRBJ2-3; D is unclear. Trimming took off 3 bases at V and 5 bases at J, with 21 bases between the two ends. Germline lookup yields CDR1 KGHSH and CDR2 LQKENI. The CDR3 covers 17 residues. The CDR3 is CASSPRKGVGNQDTQYF. Written as DNA, the CDR3 is TGTGCCAGCTCACCCCGGAAGGGCGTGGGTAATCAAGATACGCAGTATTTT.

This clone was detected once. V and J are TRBV5-6 and TRBJ1-5; D is perhaps TRBD1 (6 bases). The CDR3 totals 13 residues. Germline assignment: CDR1 SGHDT and CDR2 YYEEEE. The V and J ends lost 4 bases and 6 bases respectively, with 11 bases between them. CDR3 in amino acids: CASSPEGVQPQHF. The CDR3 coding sequence is TGTGCCAGCAGCCCGGAGGGGGTTCAGCCCCAGCATTTT.

This chain connects TRBV29-1 to TRBJ2-5; D is ambiguous. CDR3 length: 14 amino acids. V shed 4 bases and J shed 1 base, with 13 bases lying between them. The germline gives CDR1 SQVTM, CDR2 ANQGSEA. The CDR3 here is CSVVSPRFQETQYF. The CDR3 nucleotides are TGCAGCGTTGTCTCTCCACGGTTCCAAGAGACCCAGTACTTC.

The V call is TRBV4-3, the J call TRBJ1-3, with D uncertain. CDR1 LGHNA and CDR2 YSLEER come from the germline V gene. The ends were cut back, 0 bases at V and 11 bases at J, with 14 bases in the middle. This CDR3 has 14 residues. The CDR3 DNA reads TGCGCCAGCAGCCAAGATAACGCTCCCAGGCCCATATATTTT. Translated: CASSQDNAPRPIYF.

The gene calls are TRBV29-1 and TRBJ1-1; D is unclear. In germline, CDR1 is SQVTM, CDR2 ANQGSEA. The ends were cut back, 1 base at V and 1 base at J, with 4 bases in the middle. The CDR3 has 12 amino acids. The CDR3, as DNA: TGCAGCGTTGAAGTCGGGAACACTGAAGCTTTCTTT. Residues: CSVEVGNTEAFF.

The gene calls are TRBV2 and TRBJ2-5, with D perhaps matching TRBD1 or TRBD2 (5 bases each). V was shortened by 8 bases and J by 2 bases, with 15 bases between the two germline ends. There are 14 residues in the CDR3. Germline V lookup: CDR1 SNHLY, CDR2 FYNNEI. CDR3 nucleotides: TGTGCCAGCGGAATGGGACCGAATCAAGAGACCCAGTACTTC. Residues: CASGMGPNQETQYF.

The V call is TRBV19, the J call TRBJ1-2; no firm D call. With 3 bases removed from V and 7 bases from J, the gap between germline ends came to 12 bases. The CDR3 runs 13 residues. Per germline, CDR1 LNHDA and CDR2 SQIVND (reference sequence). CDR3 nucleotides: TGTGCCAGTAGTATGATGGGGTGGCTTGGCTACACCTTC. This codes for CASSMMGWLGYTF.

This sequence joins TRBV19 and TRBJ1-1; no definite D call. Germline CDR1 reads LNHDA; CDR2 reads SQIVND (reference sequence). CDR3 length: 13 residues. V was clipped by 3 bases and J by 1 base, with 6 bases between them. CDR3 in DNA: TGTGCCAGTAGTATTCAGGAGAACACTGAAGCTTTCTTT. It yields the protein CASSIQENTEAFF. The full variable domain, with the rest looked up from reference TRBV19 and TRBJ1-1, is DGGITQSPKYLFRKEGQNVTLSCEQNLNHDAMYWYRQDPGQGLRLIYYSQIVNDFQKGDIAEGYSVSREKKESFPLTVTSAQKNPTAFYLCASSIQENTEAFFGQGTRLTVV.

The CDR3 here is CASSLYDPGAAYEQYV. The DNA for the CDR3 is TGTGCCAGCTCACTGTATGACCCGGGAGCGGCCTACGAGCAGTACGTC. The chain has TRBV18 and TRBJ2-7; tentative D call: TRBD2 (6 bases). The CDR3 is made up of 16 amino acids. In germline, CDR1 is KGHSH, CDR2 LQKENI. The V end lost 4 bases, the J end lost 2 bases, and 18 bases lay between the germline ends.

This clone came up once. This chain connects TRBV7-2 to TRBJ2-5, with TRBD2 matching over 10 bases. Unmatched junction bases numbered 6, after V lost 2 bases and J lost 3 bases. Germline V gene lookup returns CDR1 SGHTA and CDR2 FQGNSA. The CDR3 spans 16 residues. The CDR3 protein is CASSLIVTSGKETQYF. The DNA for the CDR3 is TGTGCCAGCAGCTTAATAGTTACTAGCGGGAAAGAGACCCAGTACTTC.

As regards this clone: Other DNA sequences from this sample encode an identical CDR3 as well. The chain combines TRBV18 with TRBJ1-1; D remains unclear. V lost 2 bases and J 2 bases, leaving 9 bases between the germline ends. Looked up from germline, CDR1 is KGHSH and CDR2 is LQKENI. This CDR3 is 14 amino acids long. As DNA, the CDR3 is TGTGCCAGCTCACCAGGACTGAGTAACACTGAAGCTTTCTTT. As protein: CASSPGLSNTEAFF. Full variable domain (outside the CDR3, taken from reference TRBV18 and TRBJ1-1): NAGVMQNPRHLVRRRGQEARLRCSPMKGHSHVYWYRQLPEEGLKFMVYLQKENIIDESGMPKERFSAEFPKEGPSILRIQQVVRGDSAAYFCASSPGLSNTEAFFGQGTRLTVV.

V gene TRBV11-2 combines with J gene TRBJ2-7; a possible D gene is TRBD1 (5 bases). Trimming left V 2 bases short and J 3 bases short, with 11 bases between. In germline, CDR1 is SGHAT, CDR2 FQNNGV. This CDR3 is built from 14 residues. The CDR3 reads CASSLQGSRYEQYV. CDR3 in DNA: TGTGCCAGCAGCTTACAGGGTTCCCGCTACGAGCAGTACGTC.

DNA of the CDR3: TGTGCCAGCAGCTTAATGGATGCGGGAGCCTACAATGAGCAGTTCTTC. Encoded protein: CASSLMDAGAYNEQFF. The rearrangement links TRBV11-2 to TRBJ2-1; 7 bases map to TRBD2. J gave up 2 bases and V 2 bases, and 6 bases lay outside the gene matches. This CDR3 region has 16 residues. Germline CDR1 and CDR2: SGHAT and FQNNGV. Drawing the rest from reference TRBV11-2 and TRBJ2-1, the complete variable domain is EAGVAQSPRYKIIEKRQSVAFWCNPISGHATLYWYQQILGQGPKLLIQFQNNGVVDDSQLPKDRFSAERLKGVDSTLKIQPAKLEDSAVYLCASSLMDAGAYNEQFFGPGTRLTVL.